The source of this T cell receptor beta chain is a study of blood T cell repertoires in COVID-19. Overall study: Samples taken during acute and convalescent COVID-19 were collected in the United States, Italy and Spain. Sample material is recorded as cDNA or gDNA derived from T cells, B-cell-depleted T cells, or PBMCs.

This clone was found once. Authors' data handling: Estimation of nucleated cell counts was performed using reference gene primer amplification. Clones were read by immunoSEQ multiplex PCR, and TCRdb kept only the in-frame ones, dropping some. V and J calls plus clone size are reproduced from that table; the DNA served to infer D and trimming. Of around 180,000 clones listed, roughly 70% are singletons. The source of this sequence is a woman aged 80 or over with acute or convalescent COVID-19. Source material: peripheral blood.

The CDR3 DNA reads as TGCGCCAGCAGCTTGGGGACAGGGGCGGGACAGCCCCAGCATTTT. It translates to CASSLGTGAGQPQHF. The chain has TRBV5-1 and TRBJ1-5, with 9 bases matching TRBD1. V was clipped by 0 bases and J by 7 bases; unmatched bases: 5. This CDR3 contains 15 residues. Germline assignment: CDR1 SGHRS and CDR2 YFSETQ.